This T cell receptor (beta chain) was obtained from a study of cytomegalovirus exposure and HLA in healthy donors. Study-wide results and limits: Earlier analysis found most TCR beta V segments productive about 90% or about 30% of the time. The investigators catalogued 150 or so TCR beta chains as cytomegalovirus-associated.

As regards this clone: The antigen is unknown.

The PCR was carried out with 60 Vbeta primers and 13 Jbeta primers. Clones were read by immunoSEQ multiplex PCR, and TCRdb kept only the in-frame ones, dropping some. Of about 47,000 clones listed, less than 75% are singletons. Material: PBMCs. This TCR was recovered from a man under 40 in good health and CMV-seronegative.

This chain's CDR3 is CASSPIAGGLNEQYF. The CDR3 region has the DNA TGCGCCAGCAGCCCTATAGCGGGAGGGCTAAACGAGCAGTACTTC. J is TRBJ2-7 and V is TRBV5-1; 11 nucleotides align to TRBD2. J was trimmed by 5 bases and V by 4 bases; bases with no gene match: 8. The CDR3 has 15 residues. Germline loops: CDR1 SGHRS, CDR2 YFSETQ.